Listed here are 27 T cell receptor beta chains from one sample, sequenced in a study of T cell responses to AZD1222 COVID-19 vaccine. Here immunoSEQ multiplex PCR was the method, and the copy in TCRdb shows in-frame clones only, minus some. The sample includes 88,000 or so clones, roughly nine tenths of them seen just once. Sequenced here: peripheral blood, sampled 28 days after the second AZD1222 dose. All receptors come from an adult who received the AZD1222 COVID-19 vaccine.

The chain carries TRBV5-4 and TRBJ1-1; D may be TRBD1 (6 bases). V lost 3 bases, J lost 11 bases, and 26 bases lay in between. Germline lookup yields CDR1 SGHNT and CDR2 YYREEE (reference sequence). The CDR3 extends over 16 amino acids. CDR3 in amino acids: CASSSEMRGDMKWAFF. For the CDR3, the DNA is TGTGCCAGCAGCTCGGAGATGAGGGGGGATATGAAGTGGGCTTTCTTT.

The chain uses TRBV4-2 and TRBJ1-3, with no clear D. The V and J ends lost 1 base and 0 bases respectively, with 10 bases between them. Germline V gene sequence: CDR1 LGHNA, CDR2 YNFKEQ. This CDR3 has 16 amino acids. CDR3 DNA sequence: TGTGCCAGCAGCCAAGCAGTGAGCAACTCTGGAAACACCATATATTTT. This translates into CASSQAVSNSGNTIYF.

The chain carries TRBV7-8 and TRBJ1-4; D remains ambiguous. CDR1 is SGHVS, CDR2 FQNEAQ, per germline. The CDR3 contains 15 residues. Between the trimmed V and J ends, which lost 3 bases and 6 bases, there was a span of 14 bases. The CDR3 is CASSFLAIGDEKLFF. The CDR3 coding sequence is TGTGCCAGCAGCTTCCTGGCCATCGGAGATGAAAAACTGTTTTTT.

CDR3 coding DNA: TGTGCCAGCAGCGTGGGACTAGCAGTTGACAATGAGCAGTTCTTC. Translated, it gives CASSVGLAVDNEQFF. The chain joins TRBV9 to TRBJ2-1; TRBD2 matches 9 bases. The V gene's germline CDR1 is SGDLS and CDR2 YYNGEE. The CDR3 extends over 15 amino acids. Germline trimming cut 2 bases from V and 5 bases from J; bases unmatched to any gene: 5.

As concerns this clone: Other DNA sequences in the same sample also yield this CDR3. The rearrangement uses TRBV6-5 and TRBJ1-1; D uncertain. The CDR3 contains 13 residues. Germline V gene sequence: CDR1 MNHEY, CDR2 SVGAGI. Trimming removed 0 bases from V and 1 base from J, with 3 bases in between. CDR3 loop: CASSYSRNTEAFF. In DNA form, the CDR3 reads TGTGCCAGCAGTTACTCGAGGAACACTGAAGCTTTCTTT.

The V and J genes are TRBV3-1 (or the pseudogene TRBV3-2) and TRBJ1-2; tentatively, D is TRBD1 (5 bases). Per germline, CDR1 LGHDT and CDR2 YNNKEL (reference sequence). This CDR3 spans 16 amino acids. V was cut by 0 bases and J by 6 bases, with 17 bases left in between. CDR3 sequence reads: CASSQDLGAKRDGYTF. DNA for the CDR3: TGTGCCAGCAGCCAAGATCTAGGGGCCAAACGGGATGGCTACACCTTC.

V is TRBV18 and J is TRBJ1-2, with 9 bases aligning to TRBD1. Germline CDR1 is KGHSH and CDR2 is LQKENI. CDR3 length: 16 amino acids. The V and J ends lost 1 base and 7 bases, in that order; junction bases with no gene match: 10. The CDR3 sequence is CASSPRAGTGFRGYTF. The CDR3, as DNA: TGTGCCAGCTCACCACGAGCAGGGACAGGGTTTCGTGGCTACACCTTC. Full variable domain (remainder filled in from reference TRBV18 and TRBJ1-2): NAGVMQNPRHLVRRRGQEARLRCSPMKGHSHVYWYRQLPEEGLKFMVYLQKENIIDESGMPKERFSAEFPKEGPSILRIQQVVRGDSAAYFCASSPRAGTGFRGYTFGSGTRLTVV.

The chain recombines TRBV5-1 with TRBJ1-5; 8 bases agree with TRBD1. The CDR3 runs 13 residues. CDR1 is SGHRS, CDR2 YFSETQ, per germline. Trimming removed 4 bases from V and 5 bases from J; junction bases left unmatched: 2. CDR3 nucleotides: TGCGCCAGCAGCCCAGGGGGCGATCAGCCCCAGCATTTT. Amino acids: CASSPGGDQPQHF.

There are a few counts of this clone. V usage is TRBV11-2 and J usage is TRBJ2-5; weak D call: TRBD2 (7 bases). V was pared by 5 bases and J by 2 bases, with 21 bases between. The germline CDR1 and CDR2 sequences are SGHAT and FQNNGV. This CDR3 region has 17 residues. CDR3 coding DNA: TGTGCCAGCAGCCCGGGGTTTGGGGGGGCCCAACAAGAGACCCAGTACTTC. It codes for CASSPGFGGAQQETQYF.

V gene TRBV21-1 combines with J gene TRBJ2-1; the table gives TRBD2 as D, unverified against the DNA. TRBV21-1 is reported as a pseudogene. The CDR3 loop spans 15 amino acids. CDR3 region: CASSNGGGAYNEQFF. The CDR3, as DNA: TGTGCCAGCAGCAATGGCGGGGGGGCCTACAATGAGCAGTTCTTC.

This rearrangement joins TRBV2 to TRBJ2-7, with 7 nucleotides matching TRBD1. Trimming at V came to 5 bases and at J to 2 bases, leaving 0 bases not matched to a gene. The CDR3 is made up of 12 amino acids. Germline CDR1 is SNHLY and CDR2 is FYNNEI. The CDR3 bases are TGTGCCAGCAGTACAGGGGCCTACGAGCAGTACTTC. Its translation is CASSTGAYEQYF.

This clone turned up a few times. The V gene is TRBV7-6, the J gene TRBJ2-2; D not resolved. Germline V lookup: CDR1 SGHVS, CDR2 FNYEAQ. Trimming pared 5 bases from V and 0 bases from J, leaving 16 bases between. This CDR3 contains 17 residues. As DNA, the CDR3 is TGTGCCAGCAGCAGTCGGCCCTCAAGCGCGAACACCGGGGAGCTGTTTTTT. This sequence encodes CASSSRPSSANTGELFF. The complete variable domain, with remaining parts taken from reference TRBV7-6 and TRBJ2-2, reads GAGVSQSPRYKVTKRGQDVALRCDPISGHVSLYWYRQALGQGPEFLTYFNYEAQQDKSGLPNDRFSAERPEGSISTLTIQRTEQRDSAMYRCASSSRPSSANTGELFFGEGSRLTVL.

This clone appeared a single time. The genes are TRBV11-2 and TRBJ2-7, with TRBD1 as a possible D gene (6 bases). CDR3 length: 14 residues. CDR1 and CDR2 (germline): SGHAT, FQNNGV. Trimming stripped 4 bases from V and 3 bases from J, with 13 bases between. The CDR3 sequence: CASSYRDMNYEQYF. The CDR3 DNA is TGTGCCAGCAGCTACCGGGACATGAACTACGAGCAGTACTTC.

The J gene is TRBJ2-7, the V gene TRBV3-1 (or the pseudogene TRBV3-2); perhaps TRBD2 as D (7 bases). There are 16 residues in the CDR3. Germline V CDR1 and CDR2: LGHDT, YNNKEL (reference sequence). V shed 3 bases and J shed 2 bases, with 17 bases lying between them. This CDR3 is CASSQGGRGAAYEQYF. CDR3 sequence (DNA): TGTGCCAGCAGCCAGGGAGGTCGGGGGGCTGCCTACGAGCAGTACTTC.

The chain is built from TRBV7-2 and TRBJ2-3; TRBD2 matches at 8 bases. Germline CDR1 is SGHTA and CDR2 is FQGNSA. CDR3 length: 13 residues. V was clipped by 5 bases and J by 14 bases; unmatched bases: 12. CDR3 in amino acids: CASSQGSGGYGYF. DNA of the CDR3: TGTGCCAGCAGCCAGGGAAGCGGGGGCTATGGGTATTTT.

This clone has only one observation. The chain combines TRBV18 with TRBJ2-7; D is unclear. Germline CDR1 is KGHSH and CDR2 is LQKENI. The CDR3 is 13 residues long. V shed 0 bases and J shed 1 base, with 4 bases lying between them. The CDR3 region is CASSPPASYEQYF. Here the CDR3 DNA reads TGTGCCAGCTCACCACCGGCGTCCTACGAGCAGTACTTC.

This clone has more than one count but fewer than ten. The CDR3 bases are TGTGCCAGCAGCAACCGGGGCTCGACGGGGATGAACACTGAAGCTTTCTTT. It is translated as CASSNRGSTGMNTEAFF. The gene calls are TRBV7-2 and TRBJ1-1; D may be TRBD1 (5 bases). The CDR3 length is 17 residues. The V gene's germline CDR1 is SGHTA and CDR2 FQGNSA. V dropped 5 bases and J dropped 0 bases, with 19 bases sitting between them.

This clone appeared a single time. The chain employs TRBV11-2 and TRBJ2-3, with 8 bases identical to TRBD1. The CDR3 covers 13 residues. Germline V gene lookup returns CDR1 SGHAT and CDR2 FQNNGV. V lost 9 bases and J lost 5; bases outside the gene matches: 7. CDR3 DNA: TGTGCCAGTGCAGGGGGCGCGGTAGATACGCAGTATTTT. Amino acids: CASAGGAVDTQYF.

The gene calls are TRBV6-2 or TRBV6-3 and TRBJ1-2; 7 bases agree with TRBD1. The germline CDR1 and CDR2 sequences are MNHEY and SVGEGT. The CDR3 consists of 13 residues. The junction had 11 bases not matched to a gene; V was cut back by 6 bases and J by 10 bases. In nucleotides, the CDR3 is TGTGCCAGCAGCACGACAGGGTCCCCCTCCTACACCTTC. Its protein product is CASSTTGSPSYTF.

The DNA of the CDR3 is TGTGCCTGGAGTGTACTAGGTTACGAGCAGTACTTC. Protein sequence: CAWSVLGYEQYF. The V gene is TRBV30, the J gene TRBJ2-7; TRBD2 is a possible D gene (5 bases). V lost 0 bases and J lost 4, with 7 bases in between. The V gene's germline CDR1 is GTSNPN and CDR2 SVGIG (reference sequence). The CDR3 runs to 12 residues.

This chain's CDR3 is CSVPGEMMGGNYGYTF. The CDR3 nucleotides are TGCAGCGTTCCCGGGGAAATGATGGGGGGAAACTATGGCTACACCTTC. The V and J genes are TRBV29-1 and TRBJ1-2, with D perhaps matching TRBD1 (5 bases). Germline CDR1 reads SQVTM; CDR2 reads ANQGSEA. There are 16 residues in the CDR3. V gave up 5 bases and J gave up 2 bases, with 21 bases separating them.

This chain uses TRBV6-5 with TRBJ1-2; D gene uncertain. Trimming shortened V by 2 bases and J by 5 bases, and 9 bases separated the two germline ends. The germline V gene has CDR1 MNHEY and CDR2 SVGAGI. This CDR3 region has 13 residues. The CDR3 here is CASSYLQEYGYTF. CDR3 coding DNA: TGTGCCAGCAGTTACCTTCAGGAGTATGGCTACACCTTC.

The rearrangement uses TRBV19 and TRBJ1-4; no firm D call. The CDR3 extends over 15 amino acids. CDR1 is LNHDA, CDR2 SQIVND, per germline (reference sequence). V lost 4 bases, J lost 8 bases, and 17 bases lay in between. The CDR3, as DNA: TGTGCCAGTAGTAGACCCGGATTGGGAGACGAAAAACTGTTTTTT. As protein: CASSRPGLGDEKLFF.

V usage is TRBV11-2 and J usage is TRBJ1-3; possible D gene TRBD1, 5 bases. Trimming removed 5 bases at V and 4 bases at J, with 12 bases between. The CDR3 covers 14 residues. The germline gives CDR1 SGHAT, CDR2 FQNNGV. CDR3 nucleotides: TGTGCCAGCAGCGGGAACCGGGGGGGAAACACCATATATTTT. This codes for CASSGNRGGNTIYF. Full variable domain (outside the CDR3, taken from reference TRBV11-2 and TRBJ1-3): EAGVAQSPRYKIIEKRQSVAFWCNPISGHATLYWYQQILGQGPKLLIQFQNNGVVDDSQLPKDRFSAERLKGVDSTLKIQPAKLEDSAVYLCASSGNRGGNTIYFGEGSWLTVV.

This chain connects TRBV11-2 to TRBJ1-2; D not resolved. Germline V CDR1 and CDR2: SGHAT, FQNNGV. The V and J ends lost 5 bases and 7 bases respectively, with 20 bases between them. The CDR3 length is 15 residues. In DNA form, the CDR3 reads TGTGCCAGCAGCCCTTCCTCCGGGCCACGCGGTGGCTACACCTTC. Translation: CASSPSSGPRGGYTF. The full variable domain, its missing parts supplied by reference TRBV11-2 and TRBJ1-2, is EAGVAQSPRYKIIEKRQSVAFWCNPISGHATLYWYQQILGQGPKLLIQFQNNGVVDDSQLPKDRFSAERLKGVDSTLKIQPAKLEDSAVYLCASSPSSGPRGGYTFGSGTRLTVV.

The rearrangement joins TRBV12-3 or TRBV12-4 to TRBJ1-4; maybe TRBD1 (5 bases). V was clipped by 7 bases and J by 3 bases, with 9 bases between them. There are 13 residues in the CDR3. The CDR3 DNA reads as TGTGCCAGCAAGAGGGGATCTAATGAAAAACTGTTTTTT. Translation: CASKRGSNEKLFF.

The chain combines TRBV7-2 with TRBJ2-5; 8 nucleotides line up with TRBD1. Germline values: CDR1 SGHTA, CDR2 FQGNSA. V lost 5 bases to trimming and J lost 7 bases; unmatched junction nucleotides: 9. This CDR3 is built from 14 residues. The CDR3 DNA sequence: TGTGCCAGCAGCGACAGTCTACAGGGGGGGACCCAGTACTTC. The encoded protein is CASSDSLQGGTQYF.